The 31 T cell receptor beta chains listed next were all sequenced from one sample in a study of blood T cells in healthy people across ages (dated by TCRdb to between 2015 and 2017). The library was built by means of 5' RACE. Sequenced on an Illumina HiSeq 2500. The second PCR ran for about 7 to 11 cycles and used a J-beta primer mix along with a sample-barcoded 5' primer. TCRdb reanalyzed the raw reads on its own, using fastp at Q25 for trimming and MiXCR for clone calling, and kept in-frame beta chains. Every CDR3 protein is listed once, alongside the most common genes and DNA of its rows. The sample contains about 840,000 distinct CDR3 sequences, roughly 28% of them found a single time. The top ten hold 9.5% to 13% of the sample. This sample was shared with a second study, whose subject was T cells of mothers and their children.

Sample: blood. The receptor source for this set is a middle-aged woman in good health.

This clonotype showed up just a few times. Being one base from a much bigger clone, this may be a read error. This sequence joins TRBV5-1 and TRBJ2-3, with 9 bases fitting TRBD2. The CDR3 contains 16 residues. CDR1 and CDR2 from the germline V gene are SGHRS and YFSETQ. V gave up 4 bases and J gave up 2 bases; unmatched junction bases: 8. This CDR3 reads CASSPAGGRDTDTQYF. CDR3 coding DNA: TGCGCCAGCAGCCCCGCGGGGGGGCGTGACACAGATACGCAGTATTTT.

This clonotype was seen a handful of times. The V call is TRBV7-9, the J call TRBJ2-7; TRBD2 matches at 9 bases. V was pared by 5 bases and J by 2 bases, with 7 bases of the junction left unmatched. The CDR3 length is 15 residues. Germline assignment: CDR1 SEHNR and CDR2 FQNEAQ (reference sequence). CDR3 residues: CASSTSGGFAYEQYF. The CDR3 DNA follows: TGTGCCAGCAGCACGAGCGGGGGGTTTGCCTACGAGCAGTACTTC.

In the case of this clonotype: One base away lies a much larger clone, so this may be a sequencing read error. The chain couples TRBV7-2 to TRBJ2-5; 9 bases are shared with TRBD2. Germline-derived CDR1 and CDR2 are SGHTA and FQGNSA. The CDR3 has 14 amino acids. V was pared by 8 bases and J by 4 bases, with 8 bases of the junction left unmatched. Written as DNA, the CDR3 is TGTGCCAGCGGCTCTAGCGGGGCCACAGAGACCCAGTACTTC. Translating it yields CASGSSGATETQYF.

This clonotype was picked up many times. This rearrangement joins TRBV7-2 to TRBJ2-4; D ambiguous. This CDR3 is 14 amino acids long. Per the germline V gene, CDR1 is SGHTA and CDR2 is FQGNSA. V dropped 1 base and J dropped 8 bases, with 12 bases sitting between them. The CDR3 DNA reads TGTGCCAGCAGCTTAGGGATAGAACGGCACATTCAGTACTTC. Its protein is CASSLGIERHIQYF.

This clonotype was seen more than once but under ten times. This chain links TRBV6-5 with TRBJ1-4, with TRBD1 identical over 9 bases. The CDR3 contains 15 residues. V lost 4 bases and J lost 5; bases outside the gene matches: 5. Germline assignment: CDR1 MNHEY and CDR2 SVGAGI. In DNA form, the CDR3 reads TGTGCCAGCAGTTTAGGACAGGGGTGGAATGAAAAACTGTTTTTT. Protein: CASSLGQGWNEKLFF.

This clonotype was seen at least ten times. This chain connects TRBV5-1 to TRBJ2-1, with TRBD1 identical over 11 bases. The length of the CDR3 is 16 residues. The ends lost 4 bases at V and 6 bases at J; junction bases unmatched: 9. Germline CDR1 is SGHRS and CDR2 is YFSETQ. CDR3: CASSPQGQGAGNEQFF. CDR3 nucleotide sequence: TGCGCCAGCAGCCCACAAGGACAGGGGGCGGGCAATGAGCAGTTCTTC.

The J gene is TRBJ2-3, the V gene TRBV5-1, with unresolved D. The CDR3 is 15 residues long. Trimming stripped 0 bases from V and 2 bases from J, with 10 bases between. Germline CDR1 is SGHRS and CDR2 is YFSETQ. The chain's CDR3 is CASSLDATSTDTQYF. The CDR3 coding sequence is TGCGCCAGCAGCTTGGACGCCACCTCCACAGATACGCAGTATTTT.

The CDR3 loop reads CASSLARMRGGLNEQFF. In DNA form, the CDR3 reads TGCGCCAGCAGCTTGGCCCGTATGCGGGGGGGCCTCAATGAGCAGTTCTTC. The V and J genes are TRBV5-1 and TRBJ2-1; 9 nucleotides align to TRBD2. The germline gives CDR1 SGHRS, CDR2 YFSETQ. The CDR3 loop spans 17 amino acids. V shed 0 bases and J 6 bases; nucleotides not matched to a gene: 10.

The V gene is TRBV20-1, the J gene TRBJ2-3, with 12 bases fitting TRBD2. The trim removed 2 bases at V and 5 bases at J, leaving 11 bases unmatched. There are 17 residues in the CDR3. Per germline, CDR1 DFQATT and CDR2 SNEGSKA (reference sequence). The CDR3 loop reads CSARSPSSGGAGDTQYF. DNA of the CDR3: TGCAGTGCTAGATCGCCTTCTAGCGGGGGGGCGGGAGATACGCAGTATTTT.

V is TRBV7-9 and J is TRBJ1-1, with 8 bases matching TRBD1. Germline assignment: CDR1 SEHNR and CDR2 FQNEAQ (reference sequence). Unmatched junction bases numbered 8, after V lost 1 base and J lost 10 bases. The CDR3 spans 14 residues. CDR3 residues: CASSLVRGPNVAFF. The CDR3, as DNA: TGTGCCAGCAGCTTAGTCAGGGGGCCCAATGTAGCTTTCTTT.

This clonotype was picked up many times. The rearrangement uses TRBV7-2 and TRBJ2-5, with a tentative D call TRBD2 (6 bases). The CDR3 runs 13 residues. Germline loops: CDR1 SGHTA, CDR2 FQGNSA. Between the trimmed V and J ends, which lost 6 bases and 5 bases, there was a span of 13 bases. The CDR3 bases are TGTGCCAGCAGTTTTCGACTAGTTGAGACCCAGTACTTC. It codes for CASSFRLVETQYF.

This clonotype has just a few counts. The chain uses TRBV19 and TRBJ1-2, with D uncertain. Trimming removed 7 bases from V and 3 bases from J, with 15 bases in between. The CDR3 is 14 amino acids. Germline V CDR1 and CDR2: LNHDA, SQIVND (reference sequence). The CDR3 region has the DNA TGTGCCAGTAAGTCGGGAGCTATTGACTATGGCTACACCTTC. It yields the protein CASKSGAIDYGYTF.

The chain is built from TRBV4-1 and TRBJ1-5; D gene uncertain. V lost 0 bases and J 12 bases, leaving 12 bases between the germline ends. Germline-derived CDR1 and CDR2 are MGHRA and YSYEKL. This CDR3 is built from 13 residues. CDR3 loop: CASSQDNTQYQHF. DNA for the CDR3: TGCGCCAGCAGCCAAGATAATACGCAGTACCAGCATTTT.

This clonotype was counted between two and nine times. The rearrangement uses TRBV10-3 and TRBJ1-1; no definite D call. The V end lost 3 bases, the J end lost 4 bases, and 12 bases lay between the germline ends. Germline assignment: CDR1 ENHRY and CDR2 SYGVKD. The CDR3 length is 14 residues. This chain's CDR3 is CAISEEATTTEAFF. DNA of the CDR3: TGTGCCATCAGTGAAGAAGCCACGACCACTGAAGCTTTCTTT.

This chain connects TRBV27 to TRBJ2-6, with D perhaps TRBD1 (6 bases). CDR1 and CDR2 (germline): MNHEY, SMNVEV (reference sequence). Trimming pared 6 bases from V and 8 bases from J, leaving 20 bases between. This CDR3 region has 16 residues. The CDR3 is CASSPITGSGTNVLTF. The DNA for the CDR3 is TGTGCCAGCAGCCCGATTACAGGGTCCGGGACCAACGTCCTGACTTTC.

To note about this clonotype: One end of the junction is discordant with germline, which a read error may explain. The chain combines TRBV5-1 with TRBJ2-7; the D gene is possibly TRBD1 (5 bases). The CDR3 sequence is 15 residues long. From germline, CDR1 is SGHRS and CDR2 YFSETQ. CDR3 sequence reads: CASSLERGRASERYF. In DNA form, the CDR3 reads TGCGCCAGCAGCTTGGAACGCGGCAGGGCTTCCGAGCGGTACTTC.

Of note for this clonotype: This may be a read error, as it is one base from a much larger clone. The chain uses TRBV5-6 and TRBJ2-7, with a tentative D call TRBD1 (6 bases). CDR1 is SGHDT and CDR2 is YYEEEE in the germline V gene. The CDR3 loop spans 14 amino acids. CDR3 protein: CASSLGQMTYERYF. DNA of the CDR3: TGTGCCAGCAGCCTCGGACAGATGACCTACGAGCGGTACTTC.

This clonotype was observed at least ten times. The chain uses TRBV7-2 and TRBJ2-5; 7 positions match TRBD1. Germline values: CDR1 SGHTA, CDR2 FQGNSA. The ends lost 5 bases at V and 9 bases at J; junction bases unmatched: 9. This CDR3 spans 13 amino acids. The CDR3: CASSLGQPEAQYF. Here the CDR3 DNA reads TGTGCCAGCAGCCTGGGACAGCCCGAAGCCCAGTACTTC. Variable domain in full (rest from reference TRBV7-2 and TRBJ2-5): GAGVSQSPSNKVTEKGKDVELRCDPISGHTALYWYRQSLGQGLEFLIYFQGNSAPDKSGLPSDRFSAERTGGSVSTLTIQRTQQEDSAVYLCASSLGQPEAQYFGPGTRLLVL.

V is TRBV5-8 and J is TRBJ1-1, with no clear D. The CDR3 is 19 residues long. With 2 bases removed from V and 2 bases from J, the gap between germline ends came to 25 bases. Germline CDR1 reads SGHTS; CDR2 reads YDEGEE. The CDR3 reads CASSFGIVGSGRPNTEAFF. DNA of the CDR3: TGTGCCAGCAGCTTTGGAATCGTCGGGTCCGGGCGTCCTAACACTGAAGCTTTCTTT.

The rearrangement uses TRBV20-1 and TRBJ2-5; D not certain. V dropped 3 bases and J dropped 11 bases, with 22 bases sitting between them. This CDR3 is built from 14 residues. Germline V CDR1 and CDR2: DFQATT, SNEGSKA (reference sequence). The CDR3 nucleotides read TGCAGTGCTAGGCCGTCGGCCGTATACAATGAGCAGTACTTC. It yields the protein CSARPSAVYNEQYF.

Turning to this clonotype: The germline gene is not matched at one end of the junction; a read error may be the cause. This rearrangement joins TRBV14 to TRBJ2-1; a weak D match, TRBD1 (6 bases). The CDR3 has 16 amino acids. CDR1 is SGHDN, CDR2 FVKESK, per germline. CDR3 nucleotide sequence: TGTGCCAGCAGCCAACCCAGGGGTACCGCCTACAATGAGCGGTTCTTC. Translating it yields CASSQPRGTAYNERFF.

The sample holds a few counts of this clonotype. A much larger clonotype is one base distant, so this may be a read error. The chain carries TRBV3-1 and TRBJ2-4, with 8 bases matching TRBD2. This CDR3 is built from 16 residues. The trim removed 1 base at V and 7 bases at J, leaving 9 bases unmatched. Per germline, CDR1 LGHDT and CDR2 YNNKEL (reference sequence). For the CDR3, the DNA is TGTGCCAGCAGCCAAGTTCGGGAGGGGCCGGCGAACATTCAGTACTTC. It codes for CASSQVREGPANIQYF.

This clonotype came up a few times. The chain carries TRBV14 and TRBJ2-1; the D gene is possibly TRBD2 (5 bases). Per germline, CDR1 SGHDN and CDR2 FVKESK. V lost 3 bases, J lost 12 bases, and 12 bases lay in between. The CDR3 extends over 12 amino acids. The DNA of the CDR3 is TGTGCCAGCAGCCAGGGGAGCTTTGGGCAGTTCTTC. It translates to CASSQGSFGQFF.

This chain uses TRBV5-1 with TRBJ1-2; maybe TRBD1 (6 bases). This CDR3 is built from 13 residues. Germline values: CDR1 SGHRS, CDR2 YFSETQ. Between the trimmed V and J ends, which lost 1 base and 9 bases, there was a span of 13 bases. CDR3 region: CASSLTGRGSYTF. DNA of the CDR3: TGCGCCAGCAGCTTGACAGGGAGAGGTAGCTACACCTTC.

This clonotype was found many times. V is TRBV20-1 and J is TRBJ2-4; 10 bases are a match to TRBD1. V dropped 7 bases and J dropped 13; count of bases not matched to a gene: 10. CDR3 length: 12 amino acids. Germline V gene sequence: CDR1 DFQATT, CDR2 SNEGSKA (reference sequence). The CDR3 DNA reads as TGCAGTGGTCGGACAGGGGGAAAGGAGCAGTACTTC. Its protein product is CSGRTGGKEQYF.

This clonotype was counted between two and nine times. The V gene is TRBV3-1, the J gene TRBJ2-7, with a tentative D call TRBD1 (6 bases). This CDR3 contains 14 residues. Germline assignment: CDR1 LGHDT and CDR2 YNNKEL (reference sequence). V was pared by 0 bases and J by 6 bases, with 12 bases between. Here the CDR3 reads CASSQDGDISEQYF. The CDR3 DNA follows: TGTGCCAGCAGCCAAGACGGGGACATCAGCGAGCAGTACTTC.

This clonotype was observed a few times. V is TRBV20-1 and J is TRBJ1-5, with 8 bases aligning to TRBD1. CDR1 and CDR2 from the germline V gene are DFQATT and SNEGSKA (reference sequence). The ends lost 4 bases at V and 3 bases at J; junction bases unmatched: 5. This CDR3 contains 14 residues. The DNA for the CDR3 is TGCAGTGCTATCAGGGGGCAGCTCAATCAGCCCCAGCATTTT. Translating it yields CSAIRGQLNQPQHF.

A remark on this clonotype: A read error is possible here, since a much larger clone lies one base away. The rearrangement uses TRBV2 and TRBJ2-3; D assignment may be TRBD1 or TRBD2 (5 bases each). With 3 bases removed from V and 6 bases from J, the gap between germline ends came to 7 bases. Germline assignment: CDR1 SNHLY and CDR2 FYNNEI. The CDR3 contains 12 residues. This CDR3 is CASSDWGDTQYF. CDR3 coding DNA: TGTGCCAGCAGTGATTGGGGGGATACGCAGTATTTT.

The sample holds many counts of this clonotype. The CDR3 DNA reads TGTGCCAGCACCTCAAATTTGCATACGCAGTATTTT. Its translation: CASTSNLHTQYF. V is TRBV12-3 or TRBV12-4 and J is TRBJ2-3, with D uncertain. The CDR3 extends over 12 amino acids. The V end lost 7 bases, the J end lost 7 bases, and 12 bases lay between the germline ends.

This clonotype has a handful of counts. The chain employs TRBV5-1 and TRBJ1-1; weak D call: TRBD1 (6 bases). From germline, CDR1 is SGHRS and CDR2 YFSETQ. V was cut by 4 bases and J by 1 base, with 14 bases left in between. This CDR3 is 15 amino acids long. The CDR3 spells CASSERGGPNTEAFF. CDR3 in DNA: TGCGCCAGCAGCGAGCGGGGGGGCCCGAACACTGAAGCTTTCTTT. The full variable domain, with the rest looked up from reference TRBV5-1 and TRBJ1-1, is KAGVTQTPRYLIKTRGQQVTLSCSPISGHRSVSWYQQTPGQGLQFLFEYFSETQRNKGNFPGRFSGRQFSNSRSEMNVSTLELGDSALYLCASSERGGPNTEAFFGQGTRLTVV.

This clonotype was counted between two and nine times. The rearrangement uses TRBV5-1 and TRBJ1-2; possible D gene TRBD1, 6 bases. The V gene's germline CDR1 is SGHRS and CDR2 YFSETQ. V was clipped by 0 bases and J by 6 bases, with 12 bases between them. The CDR3 is 14 amino acids. The CDR3 bases are TGCGCCAGCAGCTTGGGGCAGGGGCCTGATGGCTACACCTTC. It is translated as CASSLGQGPDGYTF.